This T cell receptor (beta chain) was documented in a study of blood T cell repertoires in COVID-19. CDR1 KGHSH and CDR2 LQKENI come from the germline V gene. Trimming left V 6 bases short and J 4 bases short, with 12 bases between. The CDR3 spans 13 residues. Some clones are missing from TCRdb's copy, which holds only in-frame ones; the method was immunoSEQ multiplex PCR. Of approximately 46,000 clones detected, 82% appear once; the ten largest clones hold less than 3%. This TCR came from a woman aged 55 to 70 with acute or convalescent COVID-19. The sequencing input was peripheral blood. The chain carries TRBV18 and TRBJ1-1; D gene uncertain. Here the CDR3 reads CASSPGRGTEAFF. The CDR3 DNA sequence: TGTGCCAGCTCTCCGGGTCGGGGCACTGAAGCTTTCTTT.